The 25 T cell receptor beta chains below were found in one sample sequenced in a study of blood T cells in healthy people across ages. Sample-barcoded 5' priming and a J-beta primer mix drove a second PCR of roughly 7 to 11 cycles. From the 5' RACE reads, TCRdb called clonotypes with MiXCR, one entry per CDR3 protein. The sample holds about 640,000 distinct CDR3 sequences; about 54% are singletons and the top ten take roughly 34%. The sample taken for sequencing was blood. The receptor set was obtained from a man in his sixties in good health.

This clonotype was seen a few times. The chain recombines TRBV28 with TRBJ2-7, with 7 positions matching TRBD1. The CDR3 has 11 residues. Germline trimming cut 8 bases from V and 4 bases from J; bases unmatched to any gene: 2. Germline V gene data show CDR1 as MDHEN and CDR2 as SYDVKM. CDR3 in amino acids: CASGTEYEQYF. For the CDR3, the DNA is TGTGCCAGCGGGACAGAGTACGAGCAGTACTTC.

This clonotype has only a few counts. The chain uses TRBV6-4 and TRBJ2-1; possible D gene TRBD1, 6 bases. The germline V gene encodes CDR1 MRHNA and CDR2 SNTAGT. CDR3 length: 15 residues. V lost 2 bases and J lost 8, with 16 bases in between. CDR3 loop: CASSDAIQGVDEQFF. CDR3 bases: TGTGCCAGCAGTGACGCGATACAGGGTGTCGATGAGCAGTTCTTC.

This chain connects TRBV9 to TRBJ2-1, with D hard to call. The ends were cut back, 3 bases at V and 8 bases at J, with 15 bases in the middle. This CDR3 contains 14 residues. CDR1 SGDLS and CDR2 YYNGEE come from the germline V gene. The CDR3 DNA reads TGTGCCAGCAGCGAACCCGGGTCAAGCGATGAGCAGTTCTTC. Encoded protein: CASSEPGSSDEQFF.

J is TRBJ2-7 and V is TRBV20-1; possibly TRBD2 for D (7 bases). CDR3 length: 15 residues. Germline V gene sequence: CDR1 DFQATT, CDR2 SNEGSKA (reference sequence). Trimming cost V 5 bases and J 3 bases, with 20 bases left between them. The CDR3 is CSAEGGGGLGYEQYF. CDR3 nucleotides: TGCAGTGCTGAGGGAGGGGGGGGCCTGGGCTACGAGCAGTACTTC.

V and J are TRBV7-9 and TRBJ2-3; D tentatively fits TRBD1 or TRBD2 (5 bases each). V lost 5 bases, J lost 4 bases, and 13 bases lay in between. The CDR3 consists of 14 residues. Germline CDR1 SEHNR, CDR2 FQNEAQ (reference sequence). The CDR3 sequence: CASSPGGVSDTQYF. DNA of the CDR3: TGTGCCAGCAGCCCTGGGGGAGTCTCAGATACGCAGTATTTT.

This clonotype was seen once. The chain links TRBV20-1 to TRBJ1-6; perhaps TRBD1 as D (6 bases). The CDR3 is 17 residues long. With 5 bases removed from V and 0 bases from J, the gap between germline ends came to 17 bases. The germline CDR1 and CDR2 sequences are DFQATT and SNEGSKA (reference sequence). The CDR3 nucleotides read TGCAGTGCTTCCCTCAGAGGGGGGAGCTCCTATAATTCACCCCTCCACTTT. Translation gives CSASLRGGSSYNSPLHF.

In its sample, this clonotype was seen a few times. The V call is TRBV4-1, the J call TRBJ2-1, with D possibly being TRBD2 (5 bases). Trimming took 1 base from V and 2 from J, leaving 12 bases between them. The CDR3 is 16 amino acids. Germline V lookup: CDR1 MGHRA, CDR2 YSYEKL. CDR3 sequence reads: CASSQAGLGTYNEQFF. The DNA for the CDR3 is TGCGCCAGCAGCCAAGCGGGCCTCGGGACCTACAATGAGCAGTTCTTC.

The genes are TRBV9 and TRBJ2-1, with 10 bases aligning to TRBD1. V dropped 2 bases and J dropped 4; count of bases not matched to a gene: 6. Germline CDR1 SGDLS, CDR2 YYNGEE. The CDR3 contains 16 residues. This CDR3 reads CASSVHGDRGYNEQFF. In nucleotides, the CDR3 is TGTGCCAGCAGCGTGCACGGGGACAGGGGTTACAATGAGCAGTTCTTC.

The chain couples TRBV4-1 to TRBJ1-2; weak D call: TRBD1 (6 bases). V dropped 2 bases and J dropped 7 bases, with 14 bases sitting between them. The CDR3 is 14 amino acids. Germline loops: CDR1 MGHRA, CDR2 YSYEKL. The CDR3 region has the DNA TGCGCCAGCAGCCAAACCAGGACAGCCCCTGGCTACACCTTC. This encodes CASSQTRTAPGYTF.

The chain links TRBV28 to TRBJ1-1, with TRBD1 matching over 7 bases. This CDR3 comprises 16 residues. With 6 bases clipped from V and 1 base from J, the junction kept 11 bases outside the gene matches. Looked up from germline, CDR1 is MDHEN and CDR2 is SYDVKM. The CDR3 sequence is CASRPPGQAQNTEAFF. CDR3 sequence (DNA): TGTGCCAGCAGACCACCCGGACAGGCGCAGAACACTGAAGCTTTCTTT.

This clonotype was seen a handful of times. This chain uses TRBV27 with TRBJ1-2, with D hard to call. The germline V and J ends were trimmed by 7 bases and 8 bases, with 23 bases remaining between them. The CDR3 runs to 15 residues. Germline CDR1 and CDR2: MNHEY and SMNVEV (reference sequence). The CDR3 nucleotides read TGTGCCAGCAACGACCCAACGTCAGGTACTCGAGGCTACACCTTC. Translated, it gives CASNDPTSGTRGYTF.

V gene TRBV24-1 combines with J gene TRBJ2-3; perhaps TRBD2 as D (6 bases). There are 15 residues in the CDR3. Trimming left V 2 bases short and J 1 base short, with 9 bases between. Per the germline V gene, CDR1 is KGHDR and CDR2 is SFDVKD. DNA of the CDR3: TGTGCCACCAGTGATTACGGGGAGGGCACAGATACGCAGTATTTT. Translating gives CATSDYGEGTDTQYF.

The rearrangement links TRBV5-1 to TRBJ1-4; possibly TRBD1 for D (6 bases). The CDR3 has 16 residues. Germline CDR1 reads SGHRS; CDR2 reads YFSETQ. Trimming left V 3 bases short and J 3 bases short, with 15 bases between. The CDR3 bases are TGCGCCAGCAGCTACGAACCGGGACAAGCTAATGAAAAACTGTTTTTT. It yields the protein CASSYEPGQANEKLFF.

The rearrangement uses TRBV5-6 and TRBJ2-7, with D perhaps TRBD2 (5 bases). Germline V CDR1 and CDR2: SGHDT, YYEEEE. V shed 2 bases and J shed 4 bases, with 16 bases lying between them. The length of the CDR3 is 15 residues. CDR3 sequence reads: CASSFIRTEGYEQYF. CDR3 coding DNA: TGTGCCAGCAGCTTTATAAGGACCGAGGGATACGAGCAGTACTTC.

The rearrangement links TRBV4-2 to TRBJ2-1; 13 nucleotides line up with TRBD2. The V gene end was trimmed by 0 bases and the J gene end by 8 bases; junction bases not matched to a gene: 1. CDR3 length equals 15 residues. Looked up from germline, CDR1 is LGHNA and CDR2 is YNFKEQ. As DNA, the CDR3 is TGTGCCAGCAGCCAAGAACTAGCGGGGGGGCATGAGCAGTTCTTC. Its protein is CASSQELAGGHEQFF.

This sequence joins TRBV25-1 and TRBJ1-1; D is perhaps TRBD1 (5 bases). Germline-derived CDR1 and CDR2 are MGHDK and SYGVNS. The ends were cut back, 5 bases at V and 1 base at J, with 11 bases in the middle. The CDR3 length is 14 residues. CDR3 nucleotides: TGTGCCAGCAGTAGGGACCTACGGAACACTGAAGCTTTCTTT. This translates into CASSRDLRNTEAFF.

The chain combines TRBV15 with TRBJ2-3; 7 bases match TRBD1. V was pared by 5 bases and J by 1 base, with 6 bases of the junction left unmatched. The germline CDR1 and CDR2 sequences are LNHNV and YYDKDF (reference sequence). This CDR3 contains 15 residues. CDR3 residues: CATSADRLRTDTQYF. CDR3 in DNA: TGTGCCACCAGCGCGGACAGGCTGCGCACAGATACGCAGTATTTT.

This chain uses TRBV12-3 or TRBV12-4 with TRBJ1-2; D is possibly TRBD1 (5 bases). The CDR3 has 15 amino acids. Trimming cost V 4 bases and J 5 bases, with 17 bases left between them. CDR3 in DNA: TGTGCCAGCAGTTCAACTTCCATGGGACGGTATGGCTACACCTTC. This sequence encodes CASSSTSMGRYGYTF.

On this clonotype itself: Just one base apart from a much larger clone, this may be a read error. This sequence joins TRBV10-3 and TRBJ1-2; D unresolved. V lost 6 bases to trimming and J lost 8 bases, with 16 bases between them. This CDR3 comprises 13 residues. Per germline, CDR1 ENHRY and CDR2 SYGVKD. CDR3 nucleotide sequence: TGTGCCATCAGGGAGACGACTCCGGGAGGCTACACCTTC. It translates to CAIRETTPGGYTF.

The chain's CDR3 is CASNSPAGSGANVLTF. The CDR3 region has the DNA TGTGCCAGCAATTCTCCGGCAGGGTCTGGGGCCAACGTCCTGACTTTC. The rearrangement joins TRBV6-2 or TRBV6-3 to TRBJ2-6; the D gene is possibly TRBD1 (5 bases). V lost 7 bases and J lost 1, with 14 bases in between. The CDR3 is 16 amino acids. Germline CDR1 MNHEY, CDR2 SVGEGT.

This clonotype was detected a few times. The gene calls are TRBV27 and TRBJ1-2; 8 bases fit TRBD1. Looked up from germline, CDR1 is MNHEY and CDR2 is SMNVEV (reference sequence). The CDR3 is 15 amino acids. V shed 6 bases, J shed 3 bases, and the junction held 9 bases outside the gene matches. The CDR3 sequence: CASRTPGGSDYGYTF. The CDR3 nucleotides read TGTGCCAGCAGGACCCCAGGGGGCTCGGACTATGGCTACACCTTC.

V is TRBV11-2 and J is TRBJ2-1, with no clear D. The V end was cut by 5 bases, the J end by 1 base, with 9 bases between. The germline V gene has CDR1 SGHAT and CDR2 FQNNGV. The CDR3 is 14 residues long. Written as DNA, the CDR3 is TGTGCCAGCAGCGGAACTTATTCCTACAATGAGCAGTTCTTC. The encoded protein is CASSGTYSYNEQFF.

This clonotype was seen once. The J gene is TRBJ2-5, the V gene TRBV9; possibly TRBD1 for D (6 bases). The better agreement between TRBJ2-7 and the DNA end casts doubt on the J call. The germline gives CDR1 SGDLS, CDR2 YYNGEE. The length of the CDR3 is 14 residues. CDR3 loop: CASSVAGVPYEQYF. The DNA for the CDR3 is TGTGCCAGCAGCGTAGCAGGGGTCCCCTACGAGCAGTACTTC.

The chain couples TRBV20-1 to TRBJ2-1; 10 nucleotides match TRBD1. V lost 6 bases, J lost 3 bases, and 14 bases stayed unmatched. Germline V lookup: CDR1 DFQATT, CDR2 SNEGSKA (reference sequence). The length of the CDR3 is 17 residues. CDR3 in amino acids: CSASPYRDRGDYNEQFF. Here the CDR3 DNA reads TGCAGTGCCTCTCCCTACCGGGACAGGGGAGACTACAATGAGCAGTTCTTC.

CDR3 nucleotides: TGTGCCAGCAGTAGCCCGGGACGAGCGGGGGAAGAGACCCAGTACTTC. It translates to CASSSPGRAGEETQYF. This chain uses TRBV6-6 with TRBJ2-5; 8 bases agree with TRBD2. Germline V lookup: CDR1 MNHNY, CDR2 SVGAGI (reference sequence). The CDR3 extends over 16 amino acids. V lost 5 bases and J lost 3; bases outside the gene matches: 11.